The T cell receptor (beta chain) described here comes from a study of shared clonotypes between healthy human individuals. General observations from the study: About 5% of naive CD4 clonotypes were common to several donors.

In the source study's methods: Filtering differed because ImmunoSEQ produced junction-only sequences that carried no quality scores. Assay: immunoSEQ multiplex PCR; the TCRdb copy retains only in-frame clones and omits some. That table is the source of V, J and clone size, and D and trimming were worked out from the DNA. The table includes around 940,000 clones, 70% to 85% detected once. Notes on this clone: Its antigen is unidentified.

Every donor, a Caucasian adult, lived in Nashville, Tennessee. Naive CD4+ cells were CD45RA-selected; the remaining cells were memory. The CDR3 contains 14 residues. Germline V lookup: CDR1 ENHRY, CDR2 SYGVKD. With V trimmed by 5 bases and J by 0 bases, 0 bases remained unmatched. The sequence came from a man younger than 35 in good health. The source material was memory CD4+ T cells sorted from blood. Indicated subset: CD45RA-negative fraction. V gene TRBV10-3 combines with J gene TRBJ1-3; 8 bases align to TRBD1. This CDR3 reads CAISTGGSGNTIYF. CDR3 coding DNA: TGTGCCATCAGTACAGGGGGCTCTGGAAACACCATATATTTT.